This T cell receptor (beta chain) was identified during a study of blood T cell repertoires in COVID-19. With V trimmed by 4 bases and J by 6 bases, 2 bases remained unmatched. The CDR3 totals 11 residues. Germline V gene sequence: CDR1 SQVTM, CDR2 ANQGSEA. TCRdb's table, derived via immunoSEQ multiplex PCR, lists solely in-frame clones and lacks some. Of 150,000 or so clones listed, roughly nine tenths are singletons. This clone has just one count. This chain links TRBV29-1 with TRBJ1-2, with 7 nucleotides matching TRBD1. Sequencing was carried out using PBMCs or T cells enriched from blood (not recorded which). This receptor was identified in a woman aged 40 to 50 who had been exposed to COVID-19. CDR3 in DNA: TGCAGCGTTGCACAGGGGCATGGCTACACCTTC. This encodes CSVAQGHGYTF.